This is a list of T cell receptor beta chains from one sample in a study of T cell changes during pregnancy in multiple sclerosis. The assay was immunoSEQ multiplex PCR, and TCRdb's table has in-frame clones only and misses some. In the table there are more than 55,000 clones, more than 85% of which are singletons. Specimen: peripheral blood, collected after pregnancy. Source of these receptors: a female donor in good health, enrolled as a control in a pregnancy study. Both conserved end residues are part of each CDR3. A D gene is named only where the DNA matches it firmly. The size entry is marked missing in some rows and otherwise reads once, few, many or a size class.

. | TRBJ2-5 | . | TRBV12-2 | CASRLEGEGREETQYF | TGTGCAAGTCGCTTAGAAGGGGAAGGGAGGGAAGAGACCCAGTACTTC
. | TRBJ2-4 | . | TRBV19 | CASSPSLGEAKNIQYF | TGTGCCAGTAGCCCTAGCCTCGGGGAGGCCAAAAACATTCAGTACTTC
once | TRBJ2-5 | . | TRBV27 | CASSLTPRVAQETQYF | TGTGCCAGCAGTTTAACCCCCCGAGTTGCCCAAGAGACCCAGTACTTC
. | TRBJ2-1 | TRBD1 | TRBV6-1 | CASTGDRGNYNEQFF | TGTGCCAGCACCGGTGACAGGGGAAACTACAATGAGCAGTTCTTC
many | TRBJ2-5 | TRBD1 | TRBV7-8 | CASSPVLRGRETQYF | TGTGCCAGCAGCCCGGTCCTGAGGGGGCGAGAGACCCAGTACTTC
. | TRBJ1-5 | TRBD1 | TRBV9 | CASSVGQGNQPQHF | TGTGCCAGCAGCGTTGGACAGGGTAATCAGCCCCAGCATTTT
. | TRBJ2-1 | . | TRBV6-5 | CASTRKDEQFF | TGTGCCAGCACTAGAAAGGATGAGCAGTTCTTC
. | TRBJ2-7 | . | TRBV5-1 | CASSLTVPSYEQYF | TGCGCCAGCAGCTTGACAGTACCCTCCTACGAGCAGTACTTC
. | TRBJ1-2 | . | TRBV9 | CASSTLGGTNYGYTF | TGTGCCAGCAGCACCCTGGGAGGGACTAACTATGGCTACACCTTC
. | TRBJ2-2 | TRBD2 | TRBV4-3 | CASSQDSATSGRAATGELFF | TGCGCCAGCAGCCAAGATTCGGCGACTAGCGGGAGGGCCGCCACCGGGGAGCTGTTTTTT
. | TRBJ1-1 | . | TRBV19 | CASSTTEQGKAFF | TGTGCCAGTAGTACCACTGAACAGGGAAAAGCTTTCTTT
. | TRBJ2-7 | . | TRBV28 | CASSLWTDLSYEQYF | TGTGCCAGCAGTCTGTGGACAGACTTATCCTACGAGCAGTACTTC
. | TRBJ2-3 | . | TRBV4-3 | CASSQEWLGGTDTQYF | TGCGCCAGCAGCCAAGAATGGCTCGGAGGCACAGATACGCAGTATTTT